This T cell receptor (beta chain) was observed in a study of T cell responses to AZD1222 COVID-19 vaccine. General study points: All repertoire sampling was performed exclusively after the peak T cell response. Baseline seropositivity occurred in only a handful of AZD1222 recipients. Reports indicate that nearly half of spike-specific TCRs are directed at unmutated variant regions.

This CDR3 is built from 13 residues. Germline loops: CDR1 SGHDT, CDR2 YYEEEE. The V end lost 5 bases, the J end lost 2 bases, and 9 bases lay between the germline ends. Comment on this clone: Antigen unknown.

Second-dose timings of about 4 or about 12 weeks were pooled. The protocol was immunoSEQ multiplex PCR, while the TCRdb copy is restricted to in-frame clones and leaves out a portion. The table lists roughly 120,000 clones, about 90% of them singletons. The source was peripheral blood, collected 28 days after the second AZD1222 dose. The chain carries TRBV5-6 and TRBJ2-3, with D perhaps matching TRBD1 or TRBD2 (5 bases each). This TCR was sampled from an adult who received the AZD1222 COVID-19 vaccine. In nucleotides, the CDR3 is TGTGCCAGCAGGAGGGGTCTCACAGATACGCAGTATTTT. Its protein is CASRRGLTDTQYF. Full variable domain (outside the CDR3, taken from reference TRBV5-6 and TRBJ2-3): DAGVTQSPTHLIKTRGQQVTLRCSPKSGHDTVSWYQQALGQGPQFIFQYYEEEERQRGNFPDRFSGHQFPNYSSELNVNALLLGDSALYLCASRRGLTDTQYFGPGTRLTVL.